This T cell receptor beta chain was sequenced in a study of human T cells and chemical hapten exposure. As for the study in general: A 2 cm by 2 cm inner upper arm patch received 2% DPC for sensitization. Upper-back patch tests with 0.01% DPC were read at 6 days.

It was the library that attached unique molecular identifiers to individual cDNA molecules. TCRdb reprocessed the RACE reads via MiXCR and lists one record per CDR3 protein. Of nearly 110,000 distinct CDR3 sequences listed, 9.5% to 15% are singletons. Specified time point: pre-sensitization, week 0. The treatment is: therapeutic diphenylcyclopropenone sensitization with weekly scalp DPC. Deletions cut 5 bases from V and 1 base from J, with 12 bases between. The CDR3 extends over 14 amino acids. This clonotype came up a few times. Sequencing used whole blood, obtained in connection with sensitization to the hapten diphenylcyclopropenone (DPC). This sequence joins TRBV12-3 or TRBV12-4 and TRBJ2-7; D call uncertain. This sequence was found in a woman between 45 and 60 years old with alopecia areata. Some clones in this sample may be carry-over from other donors' samples. In DNA form, the CDR3 reads TGTGCCAGCAGTCCTTGGACCCTTTCCTACGAGCAGTACTTC. The encoded protein is CASSPWTLSYEQYF.